This T cell receptor beta chain stems from a study of OX40 agonist ivuxolimab in advanced cancers. Whole-study context: Age averaged roughly 60 years (range roughly 20 to 90), and roughly 80% were male. Allowance was made for prior anti-PD-1, anti-PD-L1 or anti-CTLA-4 therapy, and roughly 40% had some.

Libraries were prepared by immunoSEQ multiplex PCR; TCRdb keeps only in-frame clonotypes and omits some of them. The sample shows some 62,000 clones, 80% to 95% of them seen only once. Blood specimens came from baseline, cycle 4 day 1, and cycle 7 day 1. As regards this clone: What it binds is unknown.

Study-wide findings and caveats: The study found among the lowest clonal expansion in partial responders at 0.1-3.0 mg/kg.

CDR1 is SGHNT, CDR2 YYREEE, per germline (reference sequence). This CDR3 spans 14 amino acids. Trimming took off 0 bases at V and 4 bases at J, with 10 bases between the two ends. This chain links TRBV5-4 with TRBJ2-5, with a tentative D call TRBD2 (6 bases). The sequences come from CD4+ or CD8+ T cells sorted from blood, collected in a trial of the OX40 agonist ivuxolimab. This clonotype was sampled from an adult with an advanced solid tumor such as melanoma, head and neck, liver or kidney cancer. CDR3 loop: CASSLGVGGETQYF. The CDR3 region has the DNA TGTGCCAGCAGCTTGGGTGTGGGGGGAGAGACCCAGTACTTC.